The 5 T cell receptor beta chains below come from one sample, sequenced in a study of Graves' ophthalmopathy and Graves' hyperthyroidism. The sequenced template was RNA, covering the TCR beta CDR3 region. HTBI primers served in a first-round RT-PCR, which a second-round multiplex PCR followed. Via MiXCR, TCRdb re-called the multiplex PCR reads, giving one row per CDR3 protein. The table has roughly 350,000 distinct CDR3 sequences, roughly a sixth seen once. Sample: peripheral blood. These TCRs come from an adult woman with stable Graves' hyperthyroidism.

This clonotype was detected ten times or more. CDR3 residues: CASSRKMTGRETQYF. In nucleotides, the CDR3 is TGTGCCAGCAGCCGCAAAATGACAGGGCGTGAGACCCAGTACTTC. The chain is built from TRBV12-3 or TRBV12-4 and TRBJ2-5; 7 nucleotides match TRBD1. The length of the CDR3 is 15 residues. Trimming cost V 6 bases and J 5 bases; bases outside gene matches: 12.

The gene calls are TRBV6-1 and TRBJ1-4, with 8 bases aligning to TRBD1. CDR3 length: 14 amino acids. CDR1 and CDR2 (germline): MNHNS, SASEGT. J gave up 6 bases and V 9 bases, and 9 bases lay outside the gene matches. The CDR3 sequence: CASGPGQVHEKLFF. As DNA, the CDR3 is TGTGCCAGTGGACCGGGACAGGTTCATGAAAAACTGTTTTTT.

This clonotype was found many times. The chain uses TRBV20-1 and TRBJ2-5, with TRBD2 matching over 10 bases. Germline CDR1 and CDR2: DFQATT and SNEGSKA (reference sequence). Unmatched junction bases numbered 6, after V lost 2 bases and J lost 0 bases. The CDR3 is 16 amino acids. For the CDR3, the DNA is TGCAGTGCTAGAAGTGGACTAGCGGACCACCAAGAGACCCAGTACTTC. It specifies CSARSGLADHQETQYF.

This clonotype came up a few times. With a much larger clone just one base away, this may be a read error. This rearrangement joins TRBV20-1 to TRBJ2-5; D call uncertain. CDR1 and CDR2 from the germline V gene are DFQATT and SNEGSKA (reference sequence). The CDR3 contains 13 residues. The CDR3 region is CSASLGSRETKYF. DNA for the CDR3: TGCAGTGCTAGTTTGGGTAGTCGTGAGACCAAGTACTTC.

This clonotype showed up many times. V and J are TRBV12-3 or TRBV12-4 and TRBJ2-7; no clear D gene. V dropped 5 bases and J dropped 3 bases, with 20 bases sitting between them. This CDR3 spans 16 amino acids. CDR3 DNA: TGTGCCAGCAGTGCCGCAGCTGGGCAGTACCTCTACGAGCAGTACTTC. The encoded protein is CASSAAAGQYLYEQYF.